The text below deals with one TCR beta chain. The target antigen is unknown. The sample belongs to a study of shared clonotypes between healthy human individuals. The overall study: Per donor, three plates held CD4 naive cells, three held CD4 memory, two held CD8 naive and one held CD8 memory. Findings and limits, study-wide: A generally larger estimated richness was seen in naive subsets than in memory subsets.

TCRdb's table, derived via immunoSEQ multiplex PCR, lists solely in-frame clones and lacks some. This sample carries 1.6 million or so clones, roughly 97% of them seen once, and the ten largest clones take more than 0.9%. V dropped 2 bases and J dropped 7; count of bases not matched to a gene: 6. Looked up from germline, CDR1 is GTSNPN and CDR2 is SVGIG (reference sequence). The CDR3 is made up of 15 amino acids. The chain has TRBV30 and TRBJ1-4; 11 bases match TRBD1. The sequenced material came from naive CD4+ T cells sorted from blood. The subset here: CD45RA+ positively selected. This TCR was sampled from a man aged 25-45 years in good health. CDR3 loop: CAWSPGQGASEKLFF. CDR3 nucleotides: TGTGCCTGGAGTCCCGGACAGGGGGCTTCTGAAAAACTGTTTTTT.